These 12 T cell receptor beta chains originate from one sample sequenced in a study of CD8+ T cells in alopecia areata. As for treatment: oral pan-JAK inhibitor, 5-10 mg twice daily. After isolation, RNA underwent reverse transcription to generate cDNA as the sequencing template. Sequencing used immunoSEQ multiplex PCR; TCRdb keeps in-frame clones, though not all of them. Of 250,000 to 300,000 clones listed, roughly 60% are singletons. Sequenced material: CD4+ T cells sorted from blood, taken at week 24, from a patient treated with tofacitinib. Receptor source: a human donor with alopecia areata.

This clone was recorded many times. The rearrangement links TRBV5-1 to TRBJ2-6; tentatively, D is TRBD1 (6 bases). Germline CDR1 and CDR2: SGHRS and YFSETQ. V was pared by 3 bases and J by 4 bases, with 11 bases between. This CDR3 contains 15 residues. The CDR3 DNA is TGCGCCAGCAGCTCCCGGACAGTAGGGGCCAACGTCCTGACTTTC. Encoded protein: CASSSRTVGANVLTF.

The CDR3 DNA follows: TGTGCCACGGGCCGGGGGGAACATGAAAAACTGTTTTTT. This encodes CATGRGEHEKLFF. V usage is TRBV2 and J usage is TRBJ1-4, with D possibly being TRBD1 (5 bases). The CDR3 has 13 amino acids. V lost 10 bases, J lost 6 bases, and 15 bases lay in between. Germline assignment: CDR1 SNHLY and CDR2 FYNNEI.

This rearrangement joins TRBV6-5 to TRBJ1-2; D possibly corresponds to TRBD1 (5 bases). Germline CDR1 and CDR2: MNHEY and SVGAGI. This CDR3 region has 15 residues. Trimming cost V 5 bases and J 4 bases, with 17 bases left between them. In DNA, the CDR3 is TGTGCCAGCAGTCTCCACCCCACAGGAACCTATGGCTACACCTTC. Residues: CASSLHPTGTYGYTF.

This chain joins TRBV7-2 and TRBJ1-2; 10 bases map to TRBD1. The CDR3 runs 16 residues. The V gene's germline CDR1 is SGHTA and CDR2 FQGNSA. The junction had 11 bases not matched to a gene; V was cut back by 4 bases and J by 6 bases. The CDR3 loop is CASSSSVRDRGHGYTF. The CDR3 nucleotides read TGTGCCAGCAGCTCAAGTGTCCGGGACAGGGGTCATGGCTACACCTTC.

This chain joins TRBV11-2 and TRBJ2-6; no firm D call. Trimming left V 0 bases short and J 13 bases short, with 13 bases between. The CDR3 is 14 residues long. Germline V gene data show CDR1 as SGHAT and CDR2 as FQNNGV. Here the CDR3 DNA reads TGTGCCAGCAGCTTAGATAGCCAGGCCGGGGTCCTGACTTTC. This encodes CASSLDSQAGVLTF.

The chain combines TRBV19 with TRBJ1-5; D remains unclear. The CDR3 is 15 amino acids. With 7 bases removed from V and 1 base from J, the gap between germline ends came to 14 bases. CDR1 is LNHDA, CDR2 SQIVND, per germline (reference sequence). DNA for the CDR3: TGTGCCAGTACCCATACGGGGATAAGCAATCAGCCCCAGCATTTT. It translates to CASTHTGISNQPQHF. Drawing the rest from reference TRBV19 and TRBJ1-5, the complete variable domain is DGGITQSPKYLFRKEGQNVTLSCEQNLNHDAMYWYRQDPGQGLRLIYYSQIVNDFQKGDIAEGYSVSREKKESFPLTVTSAQKNPTAFYLCASTHTGISNQPQHFGDGTRLSIL.

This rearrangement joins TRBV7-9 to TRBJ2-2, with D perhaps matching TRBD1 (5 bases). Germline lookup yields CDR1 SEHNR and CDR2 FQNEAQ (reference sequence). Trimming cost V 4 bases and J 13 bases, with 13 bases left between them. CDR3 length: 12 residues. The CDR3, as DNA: TGTGCCAGCAGCTCGGCGGAAAGGGGGCTGTTTTTT. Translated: CASSSAERGLFF.

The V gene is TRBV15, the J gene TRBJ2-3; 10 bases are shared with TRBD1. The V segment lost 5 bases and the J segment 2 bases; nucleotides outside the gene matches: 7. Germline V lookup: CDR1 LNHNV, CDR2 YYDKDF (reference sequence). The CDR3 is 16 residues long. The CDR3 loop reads CATSPGQGFDTDTQYF. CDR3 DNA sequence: TGTGCCACCAGCCCGGGACAGGGGTTTGACACAGATACGCAGTATTTT.

The CDR3 region has the DNA TGTGCCTGGACCAAACACGGGACCTATGGCTACACCTTC. This codes for CAWTKHGTYGYTF. The chain employs TRBV30 and TRBJ1-2, with a tentative D call TRBD1 (5 bases). Germline CDR1 GTSNPN, CDR2 SVGIG (reference sequence). The CDR3 runs 13 residues. V was clipped by 4 bases and J by 4 bases, with 13 bases between them.

CDR3 nucleotide sequence: TGTGCCAGCAGTGAAAGACGGGCCAGGGCAGATACGCAGTATTTT. It encodes CASSERRARADTQYF. The chain joins TRBV6-1 to TRBJ2-3; D perhaps matches TRBD1 (5 bases). V shed 2 bases and J shed 4 bases, with 13 bases lying between them. Per the germline V gene, CDR1 is MNHNS and CDR2 is SASEGT. The CDR3 sequence is 15 residues long.

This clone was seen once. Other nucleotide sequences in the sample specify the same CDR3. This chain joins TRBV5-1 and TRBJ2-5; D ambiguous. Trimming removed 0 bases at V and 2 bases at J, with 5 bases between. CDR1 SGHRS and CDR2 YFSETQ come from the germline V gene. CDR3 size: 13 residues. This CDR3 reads CASSLEGQETQYF. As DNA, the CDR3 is TGCGCCAGCAGCTTGGAAGGGCAAGAGACCCAGTACTTC.

CDR3 protein: CASSQGVHPWAGQGIVNTGELFF. The CDR3 DNA reads TGTGCCAGCAGCCAAGGTGTACACCCCTGGGCGGGACAGGGGATTGTGAACACCGGGGAGCTGTTTTTT. The genes are TRBV4-2 and TRBJ2-2, with 10 bases identical to TRBD1. J gave up 1 base and V 1 base, and 21 bases lay outside the gene matches. Looked up from germline, CDR1 is LGHNA and CDR2 is YNFKEQ. This CDR3 comprises 23 residues.